Listed here are 31 T cell receptor beta chains from one sample, sequenced in a study of blood T cell repertoires in COVID-19. Sequencing used immunoSEQ multiplex PCR; TCRdb keeps in-frame clones, though not all of them. The profile shows 300,000 to 350,000 clones, more than 85% of them singletons. Sequencing input: PBMCs or T cells enriched from blood (not recorded which). The source of these receptors is a woman in her twenties or thirties who had recovered from COVID-19.

The rearrangement joins TRBV6-5 to TRBJ1-2, with D hard to call. This CDR3 has 15 residues. Germline V gives CDR1 MNHEY, CDR2 SVGAGI. V was shortened by 7 bases and J by 3 bases, with 18 bases between the two germline ends. The CDR3 DNA reads TGTGCCAGCATTCAGGCGAGTCGGTTTCACTATGGCTACACCTTC. It yields the protein CASIQASRFHYGYTF.

The chain uses TRBV5-1 and TRBJ1-1, with 8 positions matching TRBD1. CDR1 is SGHRS, CDR2 YFSETQ, per germline. CDR3 length: 14 residues. V lost 4 bases to trimming and J lost 3 bases; unmatched junction nucleotides: 5. The CDR3 coding sequence is TGCGCCAGCAGCACCAACAGGGGGTACACTGAAGCTTTCTTT. Encoded protein: CASSTNRGYTEAFF.

About this clone: The same CDR3 arises from other DNA sequences in this sample as well. The chain recombines TRBV2 with TRBJ2-1, with D maybe TRBD1 (5 bases). The CDR3 contains 15 residues. Germline V CDR1 and CDR2: SNHLY, FYNNEI. V was trimmed by 5 bases and J by 0 bases, leaving 11 bases between them. The chain's CDR3 is CASSLQVSSYNEQFF. In nucleotides, the CDR3 is TGTGCCAGCAGTTTACAGGTTAGCTCCTACAATGAGCAGTTCTTC.

This clone is a singleton in its sample. The chain links TRBV4-2 to TRBJ2-3; possible D gene TRBD1, 7 bases. CDR3 size: 18 residues. The V and J ends lost 2 bases and 6 bases respectively, with 24 bases between them. Germline V gene sequence: CDR1 LGHNA, CDR2 YNFKEQ. CDR3 region: CASSQLRDVLQGTDTQYF. The CDR3 nucleotides are TGTGCCAGCAGCCAACTTCGGGACGTCTTACAGGGGACTGATACGCAGTATTTT.

The V call is TRBV28, the J call TRBJ1-2, with 7 bases matching TRBD1. Germline V gives CDR1 MDHEN, CDR2 SYDVKM. The CDR3 is 14 amino acids. The J segment lost 1 base and the V segment lost 5 bases, leaving 4 bases of the junction unmatched. In DNA form, the CDR3 reads TGTGCCAGCAGTCCCGGGACAGTTAACTATGGCTACACCTTC. This sequence encodes CASSPGTVNYGYTF.

The chain uses TRBV12-5 and TRBJ1-2, with 9 bases identical to TRBD1. J was trimmed by 6 bases and V by 6 bases; bases with no gene match: 5. The germline V gene has CDR1 LGHNT and CDR2 FRNRAP. This CDR3 comprises 13 residues. Here the CDR3 reads CASGLTGGHGYTF. CDR3 DNA sequence: TGTGCTAGTGGCCTGACAGGGGGGCATGGCTACACCTTC.

The genes are TRBV5-1 and TRBJ1-1, with D unclear. Germline CDR1 SGHRS, CDR2 YFSETQ. The CDR3 spans 14 residues. V dropped 1 base and J dropped 1 base, with 8 bases sitting between them. For the CDR3, the DNA is TGCGCCAGCAGCTTGCAGGATTCGAACACTGAAGCTTTCTTT. Translating it yields CASSLQDSNTEAFF.

This rearrangement joins TRBV2 to TRBJ2-5; 9 bases are shared with TRBD2. The junction had 3 bases not matched to a gene; V was cut back by 2 bases and J by 2 bases. Germline-derived CDR1 and CDR2 are SNHLY and FYNNEI. The CDR3 consists of 15 residues. The CDR3 nucleotides read TGTGCCAGCAGTGAACTCACTAGCGGGCAAGAGACCCAGTACTTC. Translating it yields CASSELTSGQETQYF.

The chain employs TRBV30 and TRBJ1-1; D is unresolved. Germline assignment: CDR1 GTSNPN and CDR2 SVGIG (reference sequence). The V gene lost 0 bases and the J gene lost 2 bases, with 7 bases spanning the gap. The CDR3 loop spans 13 amino acids. The CDR3 sequence: CAWSVLFNTEAFF. The CDR3 DNA reads as TGTGCCTGGAGTGTACTTTTCAACACTGAAGCTTTCTTT.

The genes are TRBV6-2 or TRBV6-3 and TRBJ1-2; 10 bases match TRBD1. The length of the CDR3 is 14 residues. Germline assignment: CDR1 MNHEY and CDR2 SVGEGT. The junction had 5 bases not matched to a gene; V was cut back by 5 bases and J by 5 bases. The CDR3 bases are TGTGCCAGCAGTCTGCCGGGACAGGGGTATGGCTACACCTTC. Translation: CASSLPGQGYGYTF.

The chain recombines TRBV29-1 with TRBJ2-7; 7 bases are a match to TRBD1. Germline CDR1 reads SQVTM; CDR2 reads ANQGSEA. The CDR3 covers 13 residues. V was pared by 5 bases and J by 0 bases, with 4 bases of the junction left unmatched. The CDR3 DNA is TGCAGCGTTCAGACAGGGATCTCCTACGAGCAGTACTTC. This codes for CSVQTGISYEQYF.

This chain links TRBV28 with TRBJ1-5; tentatively, D is TRBD1 (5 bases). Per germline, CDR1 MDHEN and CDR2 SYDVKM. The CDR3 sequence is 15 residues long. V shed 5 bases and J shed 3 bases, with 14 bases lying between them. CDR3 in amino acids: CASSPPGGSNQPQHF. Written as DNA, the CDR3 is TGTGCCAGCAGTCCCCCCGGGGGTTCCAATCAGCCCCAGCATTTT.

The J gene is TRBJ1-1, the V gene TRBV5-4; D possibly corresponds to TRBD1 (5 bases). The V end was cut by 5 bases, the J end by 1 base, with 12 bases between. CDR1 and CDR2 (germline): SGHNT, YYREEE (reference sequence). The CDR3 runs to 14 residues. This chain's CDR3 is CASRSDRANTEAFF. The CDR3 bases are TGTGCCAGCAGAAGTGACAGAGCGAACACTGAAGCTTTCTTT. The variable domain in full, with the rest retrieved from reference TRBV5-4 and TRBJ1-1, is ETGVTQSPTHLIKTRGQQVTLRCSSQSGHNTVSWYQQALGQGPQFIFQYYREEENGRGNFPPRFSGLQFPNYSSELNVNALELDDSALYLCASRSDRANTEAFFGQGTRLTVV.

This sequence joins TRBV5-4 and TRBJ2-2; D might be TRBD1 (5 bases). From germline, CDR1 is SGHNT and CDR2 YYREEE (reference sequence). The V gene lost 4 bases and the J gene lost 1 base, with 11 bases spanning the gap. The CDR3 length is 15 residues. CDR3 DNA sequence: TGTGCCAGCAGCCCCCCAGGGAAGAACACCGGGGAGCTGTTTTTT. Its translation is CASSPPGKNTGELFF. Looking up the rest from reference TRBV5-4 and TRBJ2-2 gives the full variable domain: ETGVTQSPTHLIKTRGQQVTLRCSSQSGHNTVSWYQQALGQGPQFIFQYYREEENGRGNFPPRFSGLQFPNYSSELNVNALELDDSALYLCASSPPGKNTGELFFGEGSRLTVL.

This chain links TRBV6-5 with TRBJ1-3, with TRBD1 identical over 10 bases. The V segment lost 0 bases and the J segment 7 bases; nucleotides outside the gene matches: 3. CDR3 length: 15 amino acids. Germline V gives CDR1 MNHEY, CDR2 SVGAGI. CDR3 region: CASSYSGTGANTIYF. CDR3 bases: TGTGCCAGCAGTTACTCCGGGACAGGGGCGAACACCATATATTTT.

CDR3 nucleotide sequence: TGTGCCTGGAGGGGACTAGCGGGGGGGCCGGGAGAGCAGTACTTC. It is translated as CAWRGLAGGPGEQYF. The chain carries TRBV30 and TRBJ2-7, with 16 bases aligning to TRBD2. Losses at the gene ends were 3 bases for V and 7 bases for J; bases not matched to a gene: 6. Germline CDR1 and CDR2: GTSNPN and SVGIG (reference sequence). This CDR3 contains 15 residues.

The genes are TRBV19 and TRBJ1-1, with TRBD1 as a possible D gene (6 bases). This CDR3 has 15 residues. Germline V gene lookup returns CDR1 LNHDA and CDR2 SQIVND (reference sequence). Trimming stripped 5 bases from V and 0 bases from J, with 13 bases between. The CDR3 loop reads CASSVTGTMNTEAFF. The CDR3 DNA reads TGTGCCAGTAGTGTAACAGGGACCATGAACACTGAAGCTTTCTTT. The complete variable domain, with remaining parts taken from reference TRBV19 and TRBJ1-1, reads DGGITQSPKYLFRKEGQNVTLSCEQNLNHDAMYWYRQDPGQGLRLIYYSQIVNDFQKGDIAEGYSVSREKKESFPLTVTSAQKNPTAFYLCASSVTGTMNTEAFFGQGTRLTVV.

V is TRBV23-1 and J is TRBJ1-3; D gene unclear. TRBV23-1 is designated an ORF whose function remains uncertain. Trimming removed 0 bases from V and 11 bases from J, with 17 bases in between. The CDR3 is made up of 15 amino acids. The CDR3 loop reads CASSQSWQSPGAIYF. The CDR3 DNA reads TGCGCCAGCAGTCAATCCTGGCAGTCCCCCGGGGCCATATATTTT.

The rearrangement uses TRBV18 and TRBJ1-5; D gene unclear. Germline CDR1 reads KGHSH; CDR2 reads LQKENI. The CDR3 covers 14 residues. Deletions cut 5 bases from V and 6 bases from J, with 14 bases between. This CDR3 reads CASSSTEGGQPQHF. For the CDR3, the DNA is TGTGCCAGCTCATCAACAGAAGGTGGTCAGCCCCAGCATTTT.

The gene calls are TRBV5-1 and TRBJ1-2; a weak D match, TRBD1 (6 bases). Germline CDR1 SGHRS, CDR2 YFSETQ. The ends were cut back, 4 bases at V and 7 bases at J, with 26 bases in the middle. The CDR3 runs to 17 residues. CDR3 nucleotides: TGCGCCAGCAGCGAAACGCCTGTAACAGGGCGAGTTTCTGGCTACACCTTC. Translating gives CASSETPVTGRVSGYTF.

V and J are TRBV12-3 or TRBV12-4 and TRBJ2-7, with D possibly matching TRBD1 (6 bases). The CDR3 consists of 12 residues. V was trimmed by 6 bases and J by 6 bases, leaving 12 bases between them. CDR3: CASSKGVIEQYF. In DNA, the CDR3 is TGTGCCAGCAGCAAGGGGGTGATCGAGCAGTACTTC.

This clone was detected once. The rearrangement uses TRBV30 and TRBJ2-7; D unresolved. Trimming took 4 bases from V and 1 from J, leaving 8 bases between them. CDR3 length equals 12 residues. Looked up from germline, CDR1 is GTSNPN and CDR2 is SVGIG (reference sequence). CDR3 amino acids: CAWIADSYEQYF. The CDR3 nucleotides read TGTGCCTGGATTGCGGATTCCTACGAGCAGTACTTC.

Only a few counts were recorded for this clone. CDR3 protein: CSASYETSGYNEQFF. In DNA form, the CDR3 reads TGCAGTGCTAGTTACGAGACTAGCGGGTACAATGAGCAGTTCTTC. The chain combines TRBV20-1 with TRBJ2-1, with 10 nucleotides matching TRBD2. Germline V lookup: CDR1 DFQATT, CDR2 SNEGSKA (reference sequence). CDR3 size: 15 residues. The V segment lost 3 bases and the J segment 4 bases; nucleotides outside the gene matches: 6.

The chain carries TRBV7-2 and TRBJ1-1; 7 nucleotides match TRBD1. Germline CDR1 SGHTA, CDR2 FQGNSA. V lost 5 bases and J lost 4; bases outside the gene matches: 16. The CDR3 runs 17 residues. The CDR3 nucleotides are TGTGCCAGCAGCCTTACCAGGACAGGAAGGGGGGTCACTGAAGCTTTCTTT. It yields the protein CASSLTRTGRGVTEAFF. The variable domain in full, completed from reference TRBV7-2 and TRBJ1-1, reads GAGVSQSPSNKVTEKGKDVELRCDPISGHTALYWYRQSLGQGLEFLIYFQGNSAPDKSGLPSDRFSAERTGGSVSTLTIQRTQQEDSAVYLCASSLTRTGRGVTEAFFGQGTRLTVV.

The CDR3 protein is CASSTPGNSYEQYF. The CDR3 DNA reads as TGTGCCAGCAGTACTCCGGGAAACTCCTACGAGCAGTACTTC. This chain links TRBV28 with TRBJ2-7; D possibly corresponds to TRBD2 (5 bases). V lost 5 bases to trimming and J lost 0 bases, with 11 bases between them. The CDR3 length is 14 residues. Per germline, CDR1 MDHEN and CDR2 SYDVKM. Full variable domain (rest looked up from reference TRBV28 and TRBJ2-7): DVKVTQSSRYLVKRTGEKVFLECVQDMDHENMFWYRQDPGLGLRLIYFSYDVKMKEKGDIPEGYSVSREKKERFSLILESASTNQTSMYLCASSTPGNSYEQYFGPGTRLTVT.

The chain has TRBV29-1 and TRBJ2-5; 8 bases fit TRBD1. This CDR3 is 14 amino acids long. Germline trimming cut 0 bases from V and 5 bases from J; bases unmatched to any gene: 5. CDR1 and CDR2 from the germline V gene are SQVTM and ANQGSEA. The CDR3 protein is CSVEDRGRRETQYF. CDR3 DNA: TGCAGCGTTGAAGACAGGGGGCGACGGGAGACCCAGTACTTC.

The CDR3 bases are TGTGCCAGCAGCTTAGCGCTGCAGGACTATGAGCAGTTCTTC. This gives the protein CASSLALQDYEQFF. The chain links TRBV7-2 to TRBJ2-1; possibly TRBD2 for D (5 bases). The CDR3 runs to 14 residues. V lost 0 bases and J lost 8, with 11 bases in between. The germline CDR1 and CDR2 sequences are SGHTA and FQGNSA.

Only one count was recorded for this clone. V is TRBV6-5 and J is TRBJ2-5, with 8 bases aligning to TRBD2. The V segment lost 6 bases and the J segment 2 bases; nucleotides outside the gene matches: 5. The CDR3 covers 14 residues. The germline CDR1 and CDR2 sequences are MNHEY and SVGAGI. In nucleotides, the CDR3 is TGTGCCAGCAGGCAACTAGCGGCACAAGAGACCCAGTACTTC. The encoded protein is CASRQLAAQETQYF.

The V and J genes are TRBV4-3 and TRBJ1-4; 11 nucleotides match TRBD1. V lost 0 bases, J lost 8 bases, and 5 bases stayed unmatched. The CDR3 contains 16 residues. Germline loops: CDR1 LGHNA, CDR2 YSLEER. The CDR3 DNA sequence: TGCGCCAGCAGCCAAGATAGGGGACAGGGGGGAGAAAAACTGTTTTTT. It encodes CASSQDRGQGGEKLFF.

This chain uses TRBV7-6 with TRBJ2-2; D is perhaps TRBD2 (7 bases). The CDR3 covers 20 residues. V gave up 1 base and J gave up 5 bases, with 26 bases separating them. In germline, CDR1 is SGHVS, CDR2 FNYEAQ. In DNA, the CDR3 is TGTGCCAGCAGCTTAGGGTCTCTGGTTCAGGCGGGGGCTCGGACCGGGGAGCTGTTTTTT. It encodes CASSLGSLVQAGARTGELFF.

The chain joins TRBV6-5 to TRBJ2-5; a weak D match, TRBD2 (5 bases). The V gene lost 6 bases and the J gene lost 5 bases, with 13 bases spanning the gap. There are 13 residues in the CDR3. The V gene's germline CDR1 is MNHEY and CDR2 SVGAGI. The CDR3 coding sequence is TGTGCCAGCAGCTTCGACTATACGGAGACCCAGTACTTC. Amino acids: CASSFDYTETQYF.